This TCR beta chain was sequenced in a study of blood T cell repertoires in COVID-19. Repertoires were generated with immunoSEQ multiplex PCR, while TCRdb's copy carries only in-frame clones and drops some. The sample has 150,000 to 200,000 clones, approximately 85% seen once. The sequence was collected from a woman at least 80 years old with acute or convalescent COVID-19. The sample comprised peripheral blood.

Written as DNA, the CDR3 is TGTGCCAGCTCACCAACAGATCTCTATGGCTACACCTTC. Translating gives CASSPTDLYGYTF. The rearrangement joins TRBV18 to TRBJ1-2; D is ambiguous. CDR3 length: 13 residues. Between the trimmed V and J ends, which lost 2 bases and 4 bases, there was a span of 8 bases. CDR1 and CDR2 (germline): KGHSH, LQKENI.